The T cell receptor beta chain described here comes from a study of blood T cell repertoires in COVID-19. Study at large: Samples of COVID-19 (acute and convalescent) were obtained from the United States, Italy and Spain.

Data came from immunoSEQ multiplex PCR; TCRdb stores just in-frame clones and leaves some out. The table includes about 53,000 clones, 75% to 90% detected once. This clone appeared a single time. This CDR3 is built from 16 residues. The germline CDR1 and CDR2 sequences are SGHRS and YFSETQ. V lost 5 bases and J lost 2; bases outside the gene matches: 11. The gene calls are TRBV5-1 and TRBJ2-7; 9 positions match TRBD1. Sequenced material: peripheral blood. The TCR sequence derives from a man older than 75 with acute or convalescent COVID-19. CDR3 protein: CASSSGTGKGPYEQYF. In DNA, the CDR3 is TGCGCCAGCAGTTCCGGGACAGGGAAGGGGCCCTACGAGCAGTACTTC.